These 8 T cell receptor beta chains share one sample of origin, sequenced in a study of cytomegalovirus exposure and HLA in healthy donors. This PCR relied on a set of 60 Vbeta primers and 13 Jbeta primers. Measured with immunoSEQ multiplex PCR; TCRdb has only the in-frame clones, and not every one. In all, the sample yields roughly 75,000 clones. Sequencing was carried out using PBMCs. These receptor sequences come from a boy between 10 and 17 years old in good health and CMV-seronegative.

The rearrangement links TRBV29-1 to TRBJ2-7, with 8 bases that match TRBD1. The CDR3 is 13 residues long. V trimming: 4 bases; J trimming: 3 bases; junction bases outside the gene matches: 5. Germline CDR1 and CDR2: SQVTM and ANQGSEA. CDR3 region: CSVVSGGGYEQYF. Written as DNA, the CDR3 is TGCAGCGTTGTGTCAGGGGGCGGCTACGAGCAGTACTTC.

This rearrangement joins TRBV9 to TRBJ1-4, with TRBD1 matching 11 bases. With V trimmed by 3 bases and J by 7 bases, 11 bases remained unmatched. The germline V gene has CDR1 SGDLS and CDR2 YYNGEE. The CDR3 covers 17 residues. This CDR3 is CASSGLSGTGGAEKLFF. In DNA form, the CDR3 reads TGTGCCAGCAGCGGCCTATCAGGGACAGGGGGTGCTGAAAAACTGTTTTTT.

The CDR3 sequence: CASRPTGVIAGNTIYF. The CDR3 bases are TGTGCCAGTAGACCTACAGGGGTAATAGCGGGAAACACCATATATTTT. V gene TRBV19 combines with J gene TRBJ1-3, with 7 nucleotides matching TRBD1. V was clipped by 6 bases and J by 4 bases; unmatched bases: 12. Per germline, CDR1 LNHDA and CDR2 SQIVND (reference sequence). This CDR3 contains 16 residues.

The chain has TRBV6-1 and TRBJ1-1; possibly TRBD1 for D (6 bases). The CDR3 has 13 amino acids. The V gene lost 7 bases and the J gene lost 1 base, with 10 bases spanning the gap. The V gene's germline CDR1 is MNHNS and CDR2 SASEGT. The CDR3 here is CASTLTGNTEAFF. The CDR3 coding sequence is TGTGCCAGCACCTTGACAGGGAACACTGAAGCTTTCTTT.

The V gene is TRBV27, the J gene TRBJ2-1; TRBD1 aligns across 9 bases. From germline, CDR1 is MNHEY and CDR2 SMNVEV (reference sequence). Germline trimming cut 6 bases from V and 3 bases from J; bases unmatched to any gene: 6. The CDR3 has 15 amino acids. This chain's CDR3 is CASRTGTGNYNEQFF. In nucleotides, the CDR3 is TGTGCCAGCAGAACCGGGACAGGGAACTACAATGAGCAGTTCTTC.

Here the CDR3 reads CSVQAGGDQPQHF. DNA for the CDR3: TGCAGCGTTCAAGCCGGAGGGGATCAGCCCCAGCATTTT. The rearrangement links TRBV29-1 to TRBJ1-5; tentatively, D is TRBD1 (5 bases). Germline V gives CDR1 SQVTM, CDR2 ANQGSEA. V lost 5 bases to trimming and J lost 5 bases, with 13 bases between them. The CDR3 has 13 amino acids.

In DNA form, the CDR3 reads TGTGCCAGCCGCCCAGGGGACCCGAGGGGCTACGAGCAGTACTTC. Translation gives CASRPGDPRGYEQYF. This sequence joins TRBV28 and TRBJ2-7; TRBD1 might be the D (6 bases). With 8 bases removed from V and 3 bases from J, the gap between germline ends came to 20 bases. The CDR3 is 15 amino acids. Germline V CDR1 and CDR2: MDHEN, SYDVKM.

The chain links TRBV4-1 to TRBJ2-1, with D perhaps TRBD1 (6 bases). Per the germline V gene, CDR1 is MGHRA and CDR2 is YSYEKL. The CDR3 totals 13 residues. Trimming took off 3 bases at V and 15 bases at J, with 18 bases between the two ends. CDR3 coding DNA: TGCGCCAGCAGCCAGGCGACAGGAGGAATGGGGTTCTTC. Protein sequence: CASSQATGGMGFF.